This TCR beta chain was captured in a study of T cell repertoires in cytomegalovirus infection (dated by TCRdb to between 2017 and 2020). Background on the whole study: Recently identified HLA-C-restricted CMV epitopes, whose presentation resists viral immunomodulation, were targeted by peptide stimulations together with well-studied HLA-B-restricted epitopes. Donor HLA type was relevant to the analysis, as public TCR beta signatures indicated carriage of CMV infection together with the matching HLA type.

Compared with germline, V lacks 4 bases and J lacks 1 base; bases without a gene match: 7. In the germline V gene, CDR1 corresponds to KGHDR and CDR2 to SFDVKD. From cysteine to phenylalanine, the CDR3 is 16 amino acids long. Solely the CDR3 DNA is kept, with 48 bases framed from the first base. The treatment or condition tag for this specimen amounts to: in vitro stimulation with specific CMV peptide epitopes to enrich CMV-specific T cells. This clonotype has more than one count but fewer than ten. The antigen it recognizes is unknown. No base quality values were provided; no much bigger clone lies one nucleotide off. The data were produced on an Illumina HiSeq 1500. TCRdb's own reprocessing of the public reads used fastp at Q25 and MiXCR and kept productive beta chains. For every CDR3 protein sequence, its rows merge into one entry that carries the most common genes and DNA. This sample gives about 920,000 distinct CDR3 sequences in total; around 30% of them show up just once. The ten largest account for more than 13% of the sample.

The study at large found these results: In both this cohort and an independent cohort of 300 to 450 donors, the cumulative frequency of public TCR beta family members distinguished carriers of CMV infection plus the relevant HLA type. In the ex vivo response, HLA-C-restricted CMV-specific TCR beta clonotypes were dominant, and in two of eight donors the single most frequent clonotype came from this HLA-C-restricted group.

The receptor's source is a human donor in good health (CMV status not recorded). Some clones in this sample may be carry-over from other donors' samples. The sequence links TRBV24-1 to TRBJ2-3, with 7 middle bases fitting TRBD2. The sequenced sample was cultured CD8+ T cells from PBMCs, obtained from culture after CMV antigen stimulation. The sequence in DNA is TGTGCCACCAGTGACTATCGCGGGGGTCGCACAGATACGCAGTATTTT. This yields the protein CATSDYRGGRTDTQYF.